This is a list of T cell receptor beta chains from one sample in a study of identical twins. TCRdb re-called the 5' RACE reads with MiXCR, one entry per CDR3 protein. The sample contains under 250,000 distinct CDR3 sequences, roughly 13% of which appear only once. The sample also formed part of further work on yellow fever vaccine responses in identical twins.

What was sequenced was memory (CD45RO+) T cells sorted from blood. All receptors derive from a woman aged 18-30 years in good health. CDR3s include the opening cysteine and the closing phenylalanine or tryptophan. Each record gives: V gene, CDR3 protein.

>TRBV18
CASSSSLGTGMYEQYF
>TRBV24-1
CATSDLDGETQYF
>TRBV6-4
CASSGDGNTEAFF
>TRBV11-2
CASSENRVHGYTF
>TRBV27
CASSGRGGPTDTQYF
>TRBV3-1
CASSQAMAKYF
>TRBV20-1
CSARGGGQGAREQYF
>TRBV6-6
CASSSGFDEQYF
>TRBV4-2
CASSLNSGGNTDTQYF
>TRBV5-1
CASSSGQGGEQFF
>TRBV10-3
CAIRAQGSLTAQHYNEQFF
>TRBV20-1
CSFRTGNTEAFF
>TRBV29-1
CSARTGGYTGELFF
>TRBV9
CASSVSASGSTDTQYF
>TRBV2
CASNGAGGWTGELFF
>TRBV5-5
CASSFGTSGVNGQFF
>TRBV7-2
CASSLSIVGPTYEQYF
>TRBV28
CASSPSLAILNRWEQFF
>TRBV9
CASSVDPGTGELFF
>TRBV4-2
CASSQDLAHSTDTQYF
>TRBV9
CASSPRQGPANTGELFF
>TRBV11-3
CASSPGRTGESYEQYF
>TRBV15
CATSSRASHEQYF
>TRBV12-3/TRBV12-4
CASSFRDTYTDTQYF
>TRBV14
CASSQMTGLTGELFF
>TRBV3-1
CASSLRTDLETQYF
>TRBV20-1
CSARDSGVKETQYF
>TRBV18
CASSHRDRASSGANVLTF
>TRBV6-5
CASSLRPGTLDGWELFF
>TRBV4-3
CASSQEGASVIGF
>TRBV6-2/TRBV6-3
CASKSATDTQYF
>TRBV20-1
CSATGVARGTYNEQFF
>TRBV6-5
CASSYSIEPSYEQYF
>TRBV28
CASSLYGTNTEAFF
>TRBV16
CASSLAGPKETQYF
>TRBV29-1
CSVEEPWGGTQYF
>TRBV20-1
CSARKVPNNEQFF
>TRBV3-1
CASSQALPGPYEQYF
>TRBV27
CASSLLGDTGELFF
>TRBV29-1
CSLVTYNEQFF
>TRBV5-1
CASSLEQRMNTEAFF
>TRBV24-1
CATSDIGNQPQHF
>TRBV3-1
CAFCPRAGTGTSYEQYF
>TRBV20-1
CSARRSEGTSNEQFF
>TRBV12-3/TRBV12-4
CASSRDRGITGELFF
>TRBV7-2
CASSLDGLRTDFF